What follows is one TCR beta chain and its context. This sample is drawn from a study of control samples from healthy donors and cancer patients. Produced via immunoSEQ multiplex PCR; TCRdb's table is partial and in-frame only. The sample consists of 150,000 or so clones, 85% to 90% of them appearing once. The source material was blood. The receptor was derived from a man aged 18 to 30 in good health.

The CDR3 sequence: CASSLGNQPQHF. CDR3 in DNA: TGTGCCAGCAGCTTAGGGAATCAGCCCCAGCATTTT. The chain recombines TRBV13 with TRBJ1-5; D gene ambiguous. Between the trimmed V and J ends, which lost 0 bases and 4 bases, there was a span of 1 base. The CDR3 length is 12 residues. Germline V lookup: CDR1 PRHDT, CDR2 FYEKMQ (reference sequence).